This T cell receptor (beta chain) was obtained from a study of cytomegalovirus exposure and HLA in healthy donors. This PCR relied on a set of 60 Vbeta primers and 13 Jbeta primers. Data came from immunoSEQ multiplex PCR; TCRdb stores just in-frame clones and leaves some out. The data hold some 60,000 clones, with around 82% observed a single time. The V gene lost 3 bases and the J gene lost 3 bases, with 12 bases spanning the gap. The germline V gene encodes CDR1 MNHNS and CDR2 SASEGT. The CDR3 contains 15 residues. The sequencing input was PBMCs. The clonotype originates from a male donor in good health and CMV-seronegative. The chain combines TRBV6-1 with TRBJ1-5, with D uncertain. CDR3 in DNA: TGTGCCAGCAGTGAGCCAAACCAGGTCAATCAGCCCCAGCATTTT. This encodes CASSEPNQVNQPQHF.